This T cell receptor (beta chain) was obtained from a study of T-cell memory formation after mild COVID-19. General study points: Memory cells collected pre-infection included some clones that later responded, suggesting cross-reactive memory joined. Nothing confirmed that second-wave clones peaking on day 37 were specific for SARS-CoV-2. A balance of CD4 and CD8 characterized clones contracting day 15 to 85, whereas later expanders leaned CD4+.

Germline lookup yields CDR1 SEHNR and CDR2 FQNEAQ (reference sequence). The CDR3 covers 12 residues. V was pared by 8 bases and J by 4 bases, with 8 bases between. Turning to this clonotype: The antigen is unknown.

TCRdb fed the 5' RACE reads into MiXCR, producing one record per CDR3 protein. The sample lists 100,000 to 150,000 distinct CDR3 sequences, over 15% seen once, with about 5.2% in the top ten. The J gene is TRBJ2-2, the V gene TRBV7-9, with unresolved D. This TCR was sampled from a man between 18 and 35 years old who had mild COVID-19 (a few samples of this study predate the infection). Cell type and time point are not known. The sample was PBMCs or a T cell subset sorted from them (not recorded which). CDR3 loop: CASASTTGELFF. CDR3 DNA: TGTGCCAGCGCCAGCACCACCGGGGAGCTGTTTTTT. Drawing the rest from reference TRBV7-9 and TRBJ2-2, the complete variable domain is DTGVSQNPRHKITKRGQNVTFRCDPISEHNRLYWYRQTLGQGPEFLTYFQNEAQLEKSRLLSDRFSAERPKGSFSTLEIQRTEQGDSAMYLCASASTTGELFFGEGSRLTVL.